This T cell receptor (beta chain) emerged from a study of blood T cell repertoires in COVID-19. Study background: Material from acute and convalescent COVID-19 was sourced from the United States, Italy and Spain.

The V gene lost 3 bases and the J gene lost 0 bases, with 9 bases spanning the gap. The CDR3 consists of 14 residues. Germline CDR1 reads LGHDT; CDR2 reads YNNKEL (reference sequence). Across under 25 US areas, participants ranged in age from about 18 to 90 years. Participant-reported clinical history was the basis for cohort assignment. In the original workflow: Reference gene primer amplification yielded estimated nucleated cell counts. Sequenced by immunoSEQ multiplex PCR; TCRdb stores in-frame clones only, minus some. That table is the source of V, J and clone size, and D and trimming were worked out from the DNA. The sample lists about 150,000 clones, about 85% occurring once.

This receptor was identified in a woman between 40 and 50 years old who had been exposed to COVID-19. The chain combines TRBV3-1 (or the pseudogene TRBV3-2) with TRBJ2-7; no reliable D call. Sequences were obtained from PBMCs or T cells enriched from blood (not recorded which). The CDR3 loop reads CASSHNLSSYEQYF. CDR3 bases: TGTGCCAGCAGCCACAACCTGAGCTCCTACGAGCAGTACTTC.